Described below is a single T cell receptor (beta chain) sequence and its context. The sample belongs to a study of beta chain features in type 1 diabetes. Reverse transcription of all isolated RNA meant that expressed TCRB transcripts were sequenced. Clones were read by immunoSEQ multiplex PCR, and TCRdb kept only the in-frame ones, dropping some. Here the sample spans 310,000 or so clones, roughly 8% being singletons. The junction had 12 bases not matched to a gene; V was cut back by 2 bases and J by 4 bases. The CDR3 is made up of 17 amino acids. Germline V gene lookup returns CDR1 SGHTA and CDR2 FQGTGA.

The source material was central memory CD4+ T cells from blood. The sequence derives from a woman between 18 and 30 years old in good health. V and J are TRBV7-3 and TRBJ2-7; the match to TRBD2 covers 9 bases. In DNA, the CDR3 is TGTGCCAGCAGCTTAGCCCGGATAAGGACTAGCGCGTACGAGCAGTACTTC. It yields the protein CASSLARIRTSAYEQYF.